This record looks at one T cell receptor (beta chain) sequence and its context. Its target is not known. Trimming removed 2 bases at V and 0 bases at J, with 16 bases between. The CDR3 runs to 17 residues. The data are from a study of T cell repertoires in cytomegalovirus infection. Study information: Selected CMV epitopes included recently identified HLA-C-restricted ones as well as well-studied HLA-B-restricted ones. Indicated by public TCR beta signatures were CMV infection and matching HLA type.

MiXCR, run by TCRdb on the reads, gives a single entry per CDR3 protein. The sample contains 650,000 to 850,000 distinct CDR3 sequences, almost 30% of which appear only once. Study-level points and caveats: CMV carriers having the relevant HLA were flagged by cumulative public TCR beta family frequency. Across the ex vivo response, the dominant clonotypes were HLA-C-restricted CMV-specific TCR beta clonotypes.

The sequence was obtained from a human donor in good health (CMV status not recorded). Some clones in this sample may be carry-over from other donors' samples. Here the sequenced sample was cultured CD8+ T cells from PBMCs, taken from culture after CMV antigen stimulation. This chain uses TRBV12-3 or TRBV12-4 with TRBJ1-1; TRBD1 might be the D (5 bases). This CDR3 reads CASSLTPAGPMNTEAFF. The DNA of the CDR3 is TGTGCCAGCAGTTTAACCCCCGCGGGGCCAATGAACACTGAAGCTTTCTTT.